These 25 T cell receptor beta chains were sequenced from one sample in a study of technical replicates of blood from a handful of donors. Only in-frame clones appear in the TCRdb table, and some are missing; sequencing was by immunoSEQ multiplex PCR. Of 70,000 to 95,000 clones in the sample, approximately 97% are singletons; the top ten hold around 0.31%. The sample consisted of T cells isolated from PBMCs. These receptors were obtained from a human donor in good health.

A single count supports this clone. This chain connects TRBV4-3 to TRBJ2-1, with D hard to call. The germline V gene has CDR1 LGHNA and CDR2 YSLEER. V was clipped by 0 bases and J by 8 bases, with 8 bases between them. This CDR3 comprises 13 residues. CDR3 region: CASSQDFQDEQFF. CDR3 coding DNA: TGCGCCAGCAGCCAAGATTTTCAGGATGAGCAGTTCTTC.

The rearrangement joins TRBV25-1 to TRBJ2-7; TRBD1 aligns across 7 bases. The CDR3 covers 14 residues. V dropped 5 bases and J dropped 4; count of bases not matched to a gene: 8. CDR1 and CDR2 (germline): MGHDK, SYGVNS. This chain's CDR3 is CASSNYGQEYEQYF. The CDR3 DNA is TGTGCCAGCAGTAATTACGGACAGGAGTACGAGCAGTACTTC.

The chain couples TRBV6-1 to TRBJ2-1; maybe TRBD1 (6 bases). V lost 7 bases to trimming and J lost 10 bases, with 14 bases between them. The CDR3 length is 12 residues. Germline V CDR1 and CDR2: MNHNS, SASEGT. In DNA, the CDR3 is TGTGCCAGCAACCACAGGGAAGGGGAGCAGTTCTTC. Translated, it gives CASNHREGEQFF.

The CDR3 loop reads CASSLTSPGELFF. CDR3 DNA: TGTGCCAGCAGCTTGACTTCCCCCGGGGAGCTGTTTTTT. The V gene is TRBV5-6, the J gene TRBJ2-2; D gene uncertain. CDR3 size: 13 residues. Trimming left V 1 base short and J 6 bases short, with 7 bases between. The germline V gene encodes CDR1 SGHDT and CDR2 YYEEEE.

This chain connects TRBV18 to TRBJ2-7, with D possibly being TRBD1 (5 bases). This CDR3 is built from 14 residues. Trimming removed 3 bases at V and 5 bases at J, with 14 bases between. Germline V lookup: CDR1 KGHSH, CDR2 LQKENI. CDR3 DNA sequence: TGTGCCAGCTCACCCAGGGTAGAGAATCACGAGCAGTACTTC. Protein sequence: CASSPRVENHEQYF. Filled out from reference TRBV18 and TRBJ2-7, the complete variable domain reads NAGVMQNPRHLVRRRGQEARLRCSPMKGHSHVYWYRQLPEEGLKFMVYLQKENIIDESGMPKERFSAEFPKEGPSILRIQQVVRGDSAAYFCASSPRVENHEQYFGPGTRLTVT.

The V and J genes are TRBV9 and TRBJ2-4, with 10 bases aligning to TRBD2. Germline CDR1 and CDR2: SGDLS and YYNGEE. The CDR3 contains 15 residues. Trimming cost V 0 bases and J 8 bases; bases outside gene matches: 5. CDR3: CASSVVGTSGDIQYF. DNA for the CDR3: TGTGCCAGCAGCGTAGTAGGTACTAGCGGGGACATTCAGTACTTC.

CDR3: CASRLDSTYEQYF. In DNA, the CDR3 is TGTGCCAGCAGATTGGACAGCACTTACGAGCAGTACTTC. The chain couples TRBV27 to TRBJ2-7; TRBD1 might be the D (6 bases). Between the trimmed V and J ends, which lost 6 bases and 4 bases, there was a span of 13 bases. Germline loops: CDR1 MNHEY, CDR2 SMNVEV (reference sequence). The CDR3 totals 13 residues.

This chain connects TRBV7-9 to TRBJ1-3; D might be TRBD1 (6 bases). The CDR3 is 16 amino acids. Germline V CDR1 and CDR2: SEHNR, FQNEAQ (reference sequence). V dropped 5 bases and J dropped 3 bases, with 17 bases sitting between them. The CDR3 reads CASSPGQLSYGNTIYF. The CDR3 DNA sequence: TGTGCCAGCAGCCCTGGACAGCTTTCGTATGGAAACACCATATATTTT.

The rearrangement uses TRBV19 and TRBJ2-7, with a weak D call TRBD2 (6 bases). Trimming left V 1 base short and J 5 bases short, with 9 bases between. Germline assignment: CDR1 LNHDA and CDR2 SQIVND (reference sequence). The CDR3 consists of 13 residues. The CDR3 DNA reads as TGTGCCAGTAGTATAGTCGGGAGTCACGAGCAGTACTTC. Translated, it gives CASSIVGSHEQYF.

The rearrangement links TRBV30 to TRBJ1-5, with TRBD1 identical over 10 bases. The junction had 5 bases not matched to a gene; V was cut back by 3 bases and J by 3 bases. This CDR3 comprises 15 residues. Germline V gives CDR1 GTSNPN, CDR2 SVGIG (reference sequence). CDR3 protein: CAWSPGQGYNQPQHF. As DNA, the CDR3 is TGTGCCTGGAGCCCGGGACAGGGGTACAATCAGCCCCAGCATTTT. The complete variable domain, with remaining parts taken from reference TRBV30 and TRBJ1-5, reads SQTIHQWPATLVQPVGSPLSLECTVEGTSNPNLYWYRQAAGRGLQLLFYSVGIGQISSEVPQNLSASRPQDRQFILSSKKLLLSDSGFYLCAWSPGQGYNQPQHFGDGTRLSIL.

This chain connects TRBV6-5 to TRBJ2-3; 8 bases agree with TRBD2. Looked up from germline, CDR1 is MNHEY and CDR2 is SVGAGI. This CDR3 contains 16 residues. J was trimmed by 1 base and V by 2 bases; bases with no gene match: 5. In DNA form, the CDR3 reads TGTGCCAGCAGTTACACTAGCGGAGAAGGCACAGATACGCAGTATTTT. Encoded protein: CASSYTSGEGTDTQYF.

The rearrangement joins TRBV7-3 to TRBJ2-2; 8 positions agree with TRBD2. The CDR3 length is 15 residues. With V trimmed by 5 bases and J by 4 bases, 6 bases remained unmatched. Germline V gene sequence: CDR1 SGHTA, CDR2 FQGTGA. CDR3 sequence: CASSPSSGTTGELFF. The CDR3 DNA is TGTGCCAGCAGCCCAAGTAGCGGGACCACCGGGGAGCTGTTTTTT.

The chain recombines TRBV19 with TRBJ2-1, with D unclear. Trimming cost V 7 bases and J 3 bases, with 13 bases left between them. This CDR3 region has 14 residues. Germline lookup yields CDR1 LNHDA and CDR2 SQIVND (reference sequence). The CDR3 here is CASKEQSSYNEQFF. The CDR3 DNA sequence: TGTGCCAGTAAGGAGCAGTCGAGCTACAATGAGCAGTTCTTC.

The chain is built from TRBV4-1 and TRBJ2-1; no definite D call. V was cut by 0 bases and J by 0 bases, with 12 bases left in between. CDR1 is MGHRA, CDR2 YSYEKL, per germline. The CDR3 covers 17 residues. CDR3 sequence: CASSQEGFRSSYNEQFF. The CDR3 coding sequence is TGCGCCAGCAGCCAAGAGGGCTTCCGTAGCTCCTACAATGAGCAGTTCTTC.

V and J are TRBV5-6 and TRBJ2-7, with 11 nucleotides matching TRBD1. The germline V gene has CDR1 SGHDT and CDR2 YYEEEE. Trimming removed 2 bases from V and 3 bases from J; junction bases left unmatched: 1. CDR3 size: 14 residues. CDR3 loop: CASSFGTGGYEQYF. The CDR3 coding sequence is TGTGCCAGCAGCTTCGGGACAGGGGGCTACGAGCAGTACTTC.

This clone is a singleton in its sample. This chain connects TRBV5-6 to TRBJ2-5, with TRBD2 matching over 9 bases. The V gene's germline CDR1 is SGHDT and CDR2 YYEEEE. With V trimmed by 0 bases and J by 2 bases, 2 bases remained unmatched. This CDR3 spans 15 amino acids. CDR3 loop: CASSLGLAGQETQYF. In DNA, the CDR3 is TGTGCCAGCAGCTTGGGTCTAGCGGGACAAGAGACCCAGTACTTC.

The chain carries TRBV6-1 and TRBJ1-2; D gene unclear. From germline, CDR1 is MNHNS and CDR2 SASEGT. This CDR3 is 15 amino acids long. Trimming removed 2 bases from V and 4 bases from J, with 14 bases in between. CDR3 in amino acids: CASSEMEGGFYGYTF. The CDR3 DNA reads TGTGCCAGCAGTGAAATGGAGGGAGGGTTCTATGGCTACACCTTC.

The V and J genes are TRBV7-9 and TRBJ1-4; D possibly corresponds to TRBD1 (6 bases). CDR3 size: 15 residues. The V end was cut by 4 bases, the J end by 4 bases, with 13 bases between. Germline values: CDR1 SEHNR, CDR2 FQNEAQ (reference sequence). The DNA of the CDR3 is TGTGCCAGCAGCTCCAACAGGGTCTTTAATGAAAAACTGTTTTTT. It is translated as CASSSNRVFNEKLFF.

This clone was found once. The chain employs TRBV28 and TRBJ1-2; D is ambiguous. The CDR3 spans 12 residues. Looked up from germline, CDR1 is MDHEN and CDR2 is SYDVKM. Trimming took off 5 bases at V and 7 bases at J, with 11 bases between the two ends. The CDR3 region is CASSLQTRGYTF. CDR3 bases: TGTGCCAGCAGTCTACAGACACGTGGCTACACCTTC.

This chain joins TRBV19 and TRBJ1-1, with 7 bases identical to TRBD1. This CDR3 has 16 residues. The V gene's germline CDR1 is LNHDA and CDR2 SQIVND (reference sequence). CDR3 amino acids: CGSVGTAKQNSTEAFF. Written as DNA, the CDR3 is TGTGGGAGCGTAGGGACAGCAAAACAGAACTCCACTGAAGCTTTCTTT.

This clone was counted between two and nine times. The chain joins TRBV30 to TRBJ2-7; possible D gene TRBD1, 5 bases. The CDR3 is 14 residues long. V was trimmed by 0 bases and J by 4 bases, leaving 13 bases between them. CDR1 is GTSNPN and CDR2 is SVGIG in the germline V gene (reference sequence). The DNA of the CDR3 is TGTGCCTGGAGTGTACGCCAGGGTAGGTACGAGCAGTACTTC. This translates into CAWSVRQGRYEQYF.

The chain joins TRBV30 to TRBJ1-1; D not certain. Trimming cost V 0 bases and J 1 base, with 15 bases left between them. Germline V CDR1 and CDR2: GTSNPN, SVGIG (reference sequence). The CDR3 consists of 16 residues. CDR3 region: CAWSVFRRGGNTEAFF. CDR3 coding DNA: TGTGCCTGGAGTGTATTTCGGCGAGGAGGGAACACTGAAGCTTTCTTT. Drawing the rest from reference TRBV30 and TRBJ1-1, the complete variable domain is SQTIHQWPATLVQPVGSPLSLECTVEGTSNPNLYWYRQAAGRGLQLLFYSVGIGQISSEVPQNLSASRPQDRQFILSSKKLLLSDSGFYLCAWSVFRRGGNTEAFFGQGTRLTVV.

This sequence joins TRBV11-3 and TRBJ2-5; possible D gene TRBD2, 5 bases. The CDR3 runs to 13 residues. V lost 1 base, J lost 5 bases, and 8 bases lay in between. CDR1 is SGHNT, CDR2 YENEEA, per germline. This chain's CDR3 is CASSLGGEETQYF. The CDR3 DNA reads TGTGCCAGCAGCTTAGGGGGAGAGGAGACCCAGTACTTC.

The chain uses TRBV19 and TRBJ1-1, with 8 bases identical to TRBD1. V dropped 4 bases and J dropped 4; count of bases not matched to a gene: 5. The germline V gene encodes CDR1 LNHDA and CDR2 SQIVND (reference sequence). The CDR3 length is 14 residues. CDR3 sequence: CASSRGQDGTEAFF. CDR3 DNA sequence: TGTGCCAGTAGTAGGGGACAGGACGGCACTGAAGCTTTCTTT.

The chain combines TRBV14 with TRBJ2-2, with 9 bases fitting TRBD2. Germline lookup yields CDR1 SGHDN and CDR2 FVKESK. Trimming at V came to 3 bases and at J to 4 bases, leaving 6 bases not matched to a gene. There are 16 residues in the CDR3. This CDR3 reads CASSHGTSRTTGELFF. The CDR3 nucleotides are TGTGCCAGCAGCCATGGGACTAGCAGGACCACCGGGGAGCTGTTTTTT.